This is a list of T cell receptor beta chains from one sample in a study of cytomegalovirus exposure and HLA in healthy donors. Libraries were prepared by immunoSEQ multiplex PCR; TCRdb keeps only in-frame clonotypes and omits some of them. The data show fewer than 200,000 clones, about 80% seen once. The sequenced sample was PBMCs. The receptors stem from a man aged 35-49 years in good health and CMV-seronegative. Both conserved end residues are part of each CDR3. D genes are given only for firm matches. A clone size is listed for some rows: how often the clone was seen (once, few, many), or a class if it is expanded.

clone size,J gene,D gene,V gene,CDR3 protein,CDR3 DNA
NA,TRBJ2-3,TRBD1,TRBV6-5,CASRRQGALGDTQYF,TGTGCCAGCAGAAGACAGGGGGCGCTCGGAGATACGCAGTATTTT
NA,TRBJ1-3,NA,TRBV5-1,CASSLTPLGTIYF,TGCGCCAGCAGCTTAACTCCCCTCGGGACCATATATTTT
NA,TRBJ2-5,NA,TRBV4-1,CASSQEQTRVTQYF,TGCGCCAGCAGCCAAGAACAAACTAGGGTGACCCAGTACTTC
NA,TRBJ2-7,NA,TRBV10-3,CAISEFGEQYF,TGTGCCATCAGTGAATTCGGCGAGCAGTACTTC
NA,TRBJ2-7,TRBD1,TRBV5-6,CASSLAQGVYEQYF,TGTGCCAGCAGCTTGGCGCAGGGGGTCTACGAGCAGTACTTC
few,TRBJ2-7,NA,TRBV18,CASSPPLAVSEQYF,TGTGCCAGCTCACCACCGTTGGCCGTAAGCGAGCAGTACTTC
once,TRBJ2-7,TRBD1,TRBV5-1,CASSLQPGQGSSEQYF,TGCGCCAGCAGCCTCCAACCGGGACAGGGGTCCAGCGAGCAGTACTTC
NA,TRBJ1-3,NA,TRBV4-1,CASRYIAGTGNTIYF,TGCGCCAGCAGATACATTGCAGGGACTGGAAACACCATATATTTT
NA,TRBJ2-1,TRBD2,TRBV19,CATSTSLRGYNEQFF,TGTGCCACTTCGACTAGCTTGAGAGGCTACAATGAGCAGTTCTTC
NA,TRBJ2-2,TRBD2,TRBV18,CASSLPLAGGVGELFF,TGTGCCAGCTCTCTGCCCCTAGCGGGAGGAGTCGGGGAGCTGTTTTTT
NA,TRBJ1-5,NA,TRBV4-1,CASSPREGSQPQHF,TGCGCCAGCAGCCCACGAGAGGGTAGTCAGCCCCAGCATTTT
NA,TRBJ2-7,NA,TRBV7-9,CASSLTDYEQYF,TGTGCCAGCAGCTTGACAGACTACGAGCAGTACTTC
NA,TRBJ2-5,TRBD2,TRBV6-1,CASTVTSGQETQYF,TGTGCCAGCACCGTTACTAGCGGACAAGAGACCCAGTACTTC
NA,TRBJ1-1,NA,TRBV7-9,CASSLGNRVAEAFF,TGTGCCAGCAGCTTAGGTAACAGGGTTGCTGAAGCTTTCTTT
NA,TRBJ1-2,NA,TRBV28,CASTGQIYGYTF,TGTGCCAGCACCGGACAGATCTATGGCTACACCTTC